This TCR beta chain is drawn from a study of blood T cell repertoires in COVID-19. About the research overall: Samples representing acute and convalescent COVID-19 were sourced from the United States, Italy and Spain.

Per the original methods: Reference gene primer amplification yielded estimated nucleated cell counts. The protocol was immunoSEQ multiplex PCR, while the TCRdb copy is restricted to in-frame clones and leaves out a portion. That table furnishes V, J and clone size, whereas the DNA furnished D and trimming. The sample includes some 700,000 clones, 85% to 90% of them seen just once. The CDR3 length is 15 residues. V was clipped by 4 bases and J by 2 bases; unmatched bases: 8. In germline, CDR1 is LGHNA, CDR2 YNFKEQ. The receptor was isolated from a woman aged 18 to 35 with acute or convalescent COVID-19. V and J are TRBV4-2 and TRBJ2-7, with 7 bases identical to TRBD1. The sequenced sample was peripheral blood. The CDR3 protein is CASSRETGTTYEQYF. The CDR3 DNA reads as TGTGCCAGCAGCCGGGAGACAGGGACAACCTACGAGCAGTACTTC.